This T cell receptor (beta chain) was retrieved from a study of tumor-infiltrating lymphocytes in primary liver carcinoma. Across the study: With diameters of roughly 4 to 10 cm, tumors were stage T1-T3 N0M0.

The template, around 540 ng total RNA, yielded TCR beta cDNA made with a constant-region primer. Amplification in three nested multiplex PCR rounds with slightly modified ARM-PCR gave rise to TCR beta libraries. The opening two PCR rounds, ten to eleven cycles each, paired TRBV1-TRBV30 forward primers with a C-beta reverse primer. One entry per CDR3 protein results from TCRdb running MiXCR on the multiplex PCR reads. This table holds under 45,000 distinct CDR3 sequences, 73% found once. Germline V gives CDR1 SGHNT, CDR2 YYREEE (reference sequence). Between the trimmed V and J ends, which lost 0 bases and 8 bases, there was a span of 12 bases. CDR3 length: 14 residues. In regard to this clonotype: No antigen is known for it. The conserved phenylalanine or tryptophan is not found at the CDR3 terminus, so this likely reflects a read error.

The study, taken as a whole, reports: The overlap of tumor-adjacent and tumor-blood pairs was smaller than that of tumor region pairs.

The source material, 20-30 mg of unsorted bulk tissue, was used to co-extract RNA and DNA. By surgical resection, the patients were treated for their primary liver carcinoma. Patients in the cohort were treatment-naive and living with chronic HBV infection. This chain joins TRBV5-4 and TRBJ2-1, with unresolved D. The specimen sequenced was liver tumor tissue from sampling region 2. The subset was: tumor region T2, inferior pole. The source of this sequence is a middle-aged man with primary liver carcinoma and hepatitis B virus infection. Here the CDR3 reads CASSLAVIMDEQFS. The DNA for the CDR3 is TGTGCCAGCAGCTTGGCCGTTATAATGGATGAGCAGTTCTCC.